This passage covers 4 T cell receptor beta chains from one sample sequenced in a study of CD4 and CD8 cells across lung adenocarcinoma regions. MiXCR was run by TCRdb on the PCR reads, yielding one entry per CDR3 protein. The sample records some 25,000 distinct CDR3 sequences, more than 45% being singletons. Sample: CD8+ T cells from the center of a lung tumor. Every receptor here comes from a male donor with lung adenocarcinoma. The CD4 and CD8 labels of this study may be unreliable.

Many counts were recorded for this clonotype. CDR3 protein: CAIGQELRNGYTF. For the CDR3, the DNA is TGTGCCATCGGACAGGAATTGAGAAATGGCTACACCTTC. This rearrangement joins TRBV10-3 to TRBJ1-2, with TRBD1 matching over 7 bases. V lost 8 bases, J lost 6 bases, and 9 bases stayed unmatched. CDR1 is ENHRY, CDR2 SYGVKD, per germline. The CDR3 has 13 residues.

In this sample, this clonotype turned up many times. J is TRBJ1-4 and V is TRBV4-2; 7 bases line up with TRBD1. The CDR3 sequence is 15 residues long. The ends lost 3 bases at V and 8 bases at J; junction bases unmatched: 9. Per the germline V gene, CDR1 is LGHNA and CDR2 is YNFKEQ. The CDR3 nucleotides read TGTGCCAGCAGCCAGGGGGACAGTGGAGCGGAAAAACTGTTTTTT. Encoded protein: CASSQGDSGAEKLFF.

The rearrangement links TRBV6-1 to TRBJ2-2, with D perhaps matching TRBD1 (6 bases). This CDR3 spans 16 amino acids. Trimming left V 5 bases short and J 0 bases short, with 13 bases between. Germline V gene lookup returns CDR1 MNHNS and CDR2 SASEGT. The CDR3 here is CASSQTGTPNTGELFF. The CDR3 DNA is TGTGCCAGCAGTCAAACCGGGACACCGAACACCGGGGAGCTGTTTTTT.

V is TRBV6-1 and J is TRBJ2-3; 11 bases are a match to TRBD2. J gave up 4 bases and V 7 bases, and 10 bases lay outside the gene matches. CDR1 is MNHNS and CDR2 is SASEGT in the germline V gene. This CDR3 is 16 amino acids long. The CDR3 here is CASNRLAGKGSDTQYF. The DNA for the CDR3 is TGTGCCAGCAACCGACTAGCGGGAAAGGGCTCAGATACGCAGTATTTT.